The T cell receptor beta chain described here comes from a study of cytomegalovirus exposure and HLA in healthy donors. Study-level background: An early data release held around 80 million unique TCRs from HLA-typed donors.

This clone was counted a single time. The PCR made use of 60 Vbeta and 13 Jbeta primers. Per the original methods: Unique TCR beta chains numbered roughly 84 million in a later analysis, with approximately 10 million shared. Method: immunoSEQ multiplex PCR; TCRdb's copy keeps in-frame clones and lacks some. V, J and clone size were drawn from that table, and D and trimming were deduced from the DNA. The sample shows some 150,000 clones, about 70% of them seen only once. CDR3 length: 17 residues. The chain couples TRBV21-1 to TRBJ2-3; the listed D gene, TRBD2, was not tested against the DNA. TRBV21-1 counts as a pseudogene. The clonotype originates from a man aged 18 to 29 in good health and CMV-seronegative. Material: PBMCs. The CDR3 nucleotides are TGTGCCAGCAGCAACCCGTGTGGGAGATCTAGCACAGATACGCAGTATTTT. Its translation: CASSNPCGRSSTDTQYF.